These 17 T cell receptor beta chains originate from one sample sequenced in a study of graft-versus-host responses after intestinal transplantation. For these TCRs, the target antigens are not known. The method was immunoSEQ multiplex PCR; TCRdb's version includes in-frame clones alone and lacks a portion of them. Among over 90,000 clones listed, roughly 91% were seen once. Sequencing was performed on unstimulated CD8+ T cells sorted from spleen or lymph node cells, taken before intestinal transplant. The source is a human donor who received an intestinal transplant.

This chain connects TRBV5-1 to TRBJ1-1; 9 bases are a match to TRBD1. V shed 3 bases and J 4 bases; nucleotides not matched to a gene: 19. Germline CDR1 reads SGHRS; CDR2 reads YFSETQ. The CDR3 sequence is 19 residues long. The CDR3 sequence: CASSSDRGGWLLRSTEAFF. The CDR3 DNA reads as TGCGCCAGCAGCTCGGACAGGGGAGGATGGCTTTTAAGGAGCACTGAAGCTTTCTTT.

The chain uses TRBV6-6 and TRBJ1-2, with TRBD1 matching over 7 bases. The length of the CDR3 is 13 residues. J lost 3 bases, V lost 4 bases, and 2 bases had no gene match. Germline V CDR1 and CDR2: MNHNY, SVGAGI (reference sequence). CDR3 loop: CASSWGTDYGYTF. The CDR3 region has the DNA TGTGCCAGCAGTTGGGGGACAGACTATGGCTACACCTTC.

The CDR3 here is CASSRQALEKLFF. CDR3 DNA sequence: TGCGCCAGCAGCCGACAGGCGTTGGAAAAACTGTTTTTT. This sequence joins TRBV4-1 and TRBJ1-4; possible D gene TRBD1, 6 bases. V shed 4 bases and J shed 8 bases, with 11 bases lying between them. In germline, CDR1 is MGHRA, CDR2 YSYEKL. The CDR3 is 13 residues long.

The rearrangement joins TRBV4-3 to TRBJ1-5; D is perhaps TRBD1 (5 bases). The germline V gene encodes CDR1 LGHNA and CDR2 YSLEER. Trimming took 0 bases from V and 4 from J, leaving 16 bases between them. The CDR3 loop spans 17 amino acids. The CDR3 here is CASSQDRRGTFNQPQHF. The CDR3 coding sequence is TGCGCCAGCAGCCAAGATCGAAGAGGGACTTTTAATCAGCCCCAGCATTTT.

This sequence joins TRBV15 and TRBJ1-5; D gene unclear. The CDR3 loop spans 16 amino acids. V was shortened by 0 bases and J by 3 bases, with 12 bases between the two germline ends. Germline V gene data show CDR1 as LNHNV and CDR2 as YYDKDF (reference sequence). The CDR3 coding sequence is TGTGCCACCAGCAGAGATTCGATGGCTTCCAATCAGCCCCAGCATTTT. This codes for CATSRDSMASNQPQHF.

This sequence joins TRBV2 and TRBJ1-1; D is uncertain. This CDR3 spans 17 amino acids. Trimming removed 0 bases at V and 1 base at J, with 15 bases between. Germline-derived CDR1 and CDR2 are SNHLY and FYNNEI. CDR3 in DNA: TGTGCCAGCAGTGAAGCGCTGAGACACGCAAAGAACACTGAAGCTTTCTTT. Its translation is CASSEALRHAKNTEAFF.

V gene TRBV13 combines with J gene TRBJ1-6; the D gene is possibly TRBD1 (5 bases). The germline V gene has CDR1 PRHDT and CDR2 FYEKMQ (reference sequence). V gave up 0 bases and J gave up 5 bases, with 11 bases separating them. The CDR3 is made up of 16 amino acids. The CDR3 sequence: CASSLGLGGNNSPLHF. The CDR3 DNA follows: TGTGCCAGCAGCTTAGGCCTGGGGGGGAATAATTCACCCCTCCACTTT.

The chain combines TRBV7-9 with TRBJ1-6; the D is unclear. CDR1 is SEHNR and CDR2 is FQNEAQ in the germline V gene (reference sequence). The CDR3 covers 14 residues. Trimming pared 3 bases from V and 10 bases from J, leaving 13 bases between. The CDR3 coding sequence is TGTGCCAGCAGCTTGGAGGGTTCGGGGTCACCCCTCCACTTT. This codes for CASSLEGSGSPLHF. Combining the CDR3 with reference TRBV7-9 and TRBJ1-6 gives the whole variable domain DTGVSQNPRHKITKRGQNVTFRCDPISEHNRLYWYRQTLGQGPEFLTYFQNEAQLEKSRLLSDRFSAERPKGSFSTLEIQRTEQGDSAMYLCASSLEGSGSPLHFGNGTRLTVT.

The chain links TRBV6-5 to TRBJ2-7, with D tentatively TRBD1 (5 bases). Germline CDR1 is MNHEY and CDR2 is SVGAGI. The V end lost 0 bases, the J end lost 6 bases, and 12 bases lay between the germline ends. CDR3 length: 14 amino acids. The chain's CDR3 is CASSYSPEQVEQYF. The CDR3 DNA follows: TGTGCCAGCAGTTACTCCCCGGAACAGGTCGAGCAGTACTTC.

The chain couples TRBV9 to TRBJ1-5; D unresolved. The CDR3 has 15 amino acids. V was clipped by 2 bases and J by 0 bases, with 9 bases between them. The germline V gene encodes CDR1 SGDLS and CDR2 YYNGEE. CDR3 protein: CASSVGSSSNQPQHF. CDR3 coding DNA: TGTGCCAGCAGCGTGGGCAGTTCTAGCAATCAGCCCCAGCATTTT.

This chain connects TRBV28 to TRBJ2-7, with a weak D call TRBD2 (6 bases). Germline assignment: CDR1 MDHEN and CDR2 SYDVKM. This CDR3 is 14 amino acids long. V dropped 6 bases and J dropped 3 bases, with 15 bases sitting between them. CDR3 amino acids: CASSISGTYYEQYF. For the CDR3, the DNA is TGTGCCAGCAGCATTAGCGGTACTTACTACGAGCAGTACTTC.

This clone was seen a single time. This chain connects TRBV5-1 to TRBJ1-1; 10 bases are a match to TRBD1. The CDR3 covers 15 residues. CDR1 is SGHRS, CDR2 YFSETQ, per germline. Trimming removed 3 bases from V and 1 base from J; junction bases left unmatched: 3. CDR3 bases: TGCGCCAGCAGCTCGGGGGACAGGGGGAACACTGAAGCTTTCTTT. Its protein is CASSSGDRGNTEAFF.

The chain couples TRBV27 to TRBJ1-4; TRBD1 might be the D (5 bases). Germline V gene lookup returns CDR1 MNHEY and CDR2 SMNVEV (reference sequence). V was cut by 2 bases and J by 7 bases, with 11 bases left in between. This CDR3 contains 14 residues. The CDR3 DNA reads as TGTGCCAGCAGTTTAACCCAGGGAGGTGAAAAACTGTTTTTT. Translating it yields CASSLTQGGEKLFF.

The gene calls are TRBV9 and TRBJ1-2; tentatively, D is TRBD1 (6 bases). The germline CDR1 and CDR2 sequences are SGDLS and YYNGEE. Trimming took 3 bases from V and 7 from J, leaving 19 bases between them. This CDR3 comprises 15 residues. CDR3 residues: CASSGPGDLPLGYTF. CDR3 nucleotide sequence: TGTGCCAGCAGCGGACCAGGGGATTTGCCCCTTGGCTACACCTTC.

About this clone: An end of the junction does not agree with germline; a read error may underlie this. J is TRBJ2-2 and V is TRBV27, with TRBD2 identical over 10 bases. CDR1 and CDR2 (germline): MNHEY, SMNVEV (reference sequence). The CDR3 contains 15 residues. CDR3 in DNA: TGTGCCAGCAGCCCGGGACTAGCGAATACCGGGGAGCTGTTTTTT. Amino acid sequence: CASSPGLANTGELFF.

The chain combines TRBV4-1 with TRBJ2-1; 8 bases agree with TRBD2. Germline-derived CDR1 and CDR2 are MGHRA and YSYEKL. The CDR3 sequence is 15 residues long. Germline trimming cut 1 base from V and 3 bases from J; bases unmatched to any gene: 2. The CDR3 loop reads CASSQVAGNYNEQFF. DNA of the CDR3: TGCGCCAGCAGCCAAGTAGCGGGAAACTACAATGAGCAGTTCTTC.

This chain links TRBV19 with TRBJ2-1; no firm D call. V lost 2 bases, J lost 7 bases, and 15 bases lay in between. The CDR3 length is 15 residues. CDR1 and CDR2 (germline): LNHDA, SQIVND (reference sequence). The CDR3 region has the DNA TGTGCCAGTAGTATAAGCCCCCGACTCGGTAATGAGCAGTTCTTC. Protein sequence: CASSISPRLGNEQFF.